The 14 T cell receptor beta chains below all came from one sample that was sequenced in a study of cytomegalovirus exposure and HLA in healthy donors. With 60 Vbeta and 13 Jbeta primers, the PCR was carried out. Using immunoSEQ multiplex PCR, the repertoire was profiled, and TCRdb retains in-frame clones only, with some absent. The table records some 130,000 clones, around three quarters of them present only once. Material: PBMCs. The origin of the receptors is a male donor in good health and CMV-seronegative.

The chain combines TRBV18 with TRBJ2-6, with TRBD1 identical over 8 bases. Germline V gene lookup returns CDR1 KGHSH and CDR2 LQKENI. The CDR3 sequence is 17 residues long. V shed 2 bases, J shed 6 bases, and the junction held 9 bases outside the gene matches. In DNA, the CDR3 is TGTGCCAGCTCACCAACAGGGGGGTCCTCTCTGGCCAACGTCCTGACTTTC. It encodes CASSPTGGSSLANVLTF.

The V and J genes are TRBV9 and TRBJ2-3, with 8 bases that match TRBD2. The ends lost 3 bases at V and 6 bases at J; junction bases unmatched: 6. Germline V gene data show CDR1 as SGDLS and CDR2 as YYNGEE. This CDR3 spans 14 amino acids. This CDR3 is CASSEAGARDTQYF. The CDR3 nucleotides are TGTGCCAGCAGCGAAGCGGGGGCCCGGGATACGCAGTATTTT.

The J gene is TRBJ2-1, the V gene TRBV5-1; 16 bases are shared with TRBD2. The CDR3 is 16 amino acids. CDR1 SGHRS and CDR2 YFSETQ come from the germline V gene. J gave up 7 bases and V 3 bases, and 4 bases lay outside the gene matches. CDR3 in amino acids: CASSWGTSGGENEQFF. The CDR3 coding sequence is TGCGCCAGCAGCTGGGGGACTAGCGGGGGGGAAAATGAGCAGTTCTTC.

This clone was counted only a few times. This chain joins TRBV28 and TRBJ1-1; D is uncertain. V was trimmed by 1 base and J by 0 bases, leaving 6 bases between them. CDR1 and CDR2 (germline): MDHEN, SYDVKM. The CDR3 loop spans 14 amino acids. CDR3 coding DNA: TGTGCCAGCAGTTTATACAGTTTGAACACTGAAGCTTTCTTT. Encoded protein: CASSLYSLNTEAFF.

This clone was detected only a few times. The chain couples TRBV11-2 to TRBJ1-2, with D uncertain. Germline V gene data show CDR1 as SGHAT and CDR2 as FQNNGV. The CDR3 has 15 residues. With 4 bases removed from V and 1 base from J, the gap between germline ends came to 13 bases. CDR3 region: CASSSRLKRNYGYTF. In DNA form, the CDR3 reads TGTGCCAGCAGCTCGCGGCTGAAACGTAACTATGGCTACACCTTC. Based on the CDR3 plus reference TRBV11-2 and TRBJ1-2, the full variable domain is EAGVAQSPRYKIIEKRQSVAFWCNPISGHATLYWYQQILGQGPKLLIQFQNNGVVDDSQLPKDRFSAERLKGVDSTLKIQPAKLEDSAVYLCASSSRLKRNYGYTFGSGTRLTVV.

J is TRBJ2-5 and V is TRBV19; 9 positions agree with TRBD2. Trimming cost V 4 bases and J 4 bases; bases outside gene matches: 7. From germline, CDR1 is LNHDA and CDR2 SQIVND (reference sequence). The CDR3 covers 15 residues. The CDR3: CASSSIPAGGETQYF. The CDR3 DNA sequence: TGTGCCAGTAGTAGTATTCCAGCGGGAGGAGAGACCCAGTACTTC.

The V and J genes are TRBV7-2 and TRBJ2-2, with D unclear. The V end was cut by 2 bases, the J end by 7 bases, with 5 bases between. The V gene's germline CDR1 is SGHTA and CDR2 FQGNSA. The CDR3 runs 12 residues. The CDR3 protein is CASSLSVGELFF. The CDR3 nucleotides are TGTGCCAGCAGCTTATCGGTCGGGGAGCTGTTTTTT.

The chain joins TRBV4-1 to TRBJ2-7, with TRBD2 as a possible D gene (7 bases). The length of the CDR3 is 17 residues. Trimming shortened V by 3 bases and J by 4 bases, and 22 bases separated the two germline ends. Germline loops: CDR1 MGHRA, CDR2 YSYEKL. CDR3 loop: CASSQPTGGRRRYEQYF. CDR3 nucleotide sequence: TGCGCCAGCAGCCAGCCAACCGGGGGGCGCCGAAGATACGAGCAGTACTTC.

The chain recombines TRBV5-1 with TRBJ1-1, with TRBD1 as a possible D gene (6 bases). Germline lookup yields CDR1 SGHRS and CDR2 YFSETQ. Trimming removed 2 bases at V and 2 bases at J, with 10 bases between. The CDR3 is made up of 14 amino acids. CDR3 sequence: CASSFRTANTEAFF. CDR3 nucleotides: TGCGCCAGCAGCTTCCGGACAGCAAACACTGAAGCTTTCTTT.

This clone was observed once. The chain links TRBV5-6 to TRBJ1-2; 9 bases align to TRBD1. This CDR3 comprises 14 residues. The germline gives CDR1 SGHDT, CDR2 YYEEEE. J lost 4 bases, V lost 4 bases, and 5 bases had no gene match. The DNA for the CDR3 is TGTGCCAGCAGCAATGGACAGGGGTTCTATGGCTACACCTTC. As protein: CASSNGQGFYGYTF.

V is TRBV18 and J is TRBJ2-7; 9 nucleotides match TRBD1. Germline V lookup: CDR1 KGHSH, CDR2 LQKENI. V gave up 3 bases and J gave up 7 bases; unmatched junction bases: 4. This CDR3 is built from 13 residues. Here the CDR3 DNA reads TGTGCCAGCTCACCGAATGGACAGGGGGAGCAGTACTTC. It specifies CASSPNGQGEQYF.

The chain has TRBV11-3 and TRBJ2-1; possibly TRBD2 for D (6 bases). The V gene's germline CDR1 is SGHNT and CDR2 YENEEA. Trimming removed 1 base from V and 3 bases from J, with 19 bases in between. This CDR3 has 18 amino acids. CDR3 protein: CASSLGRWGLPNYNEQFF. The CDR3 DNA is TGTGCCAGCAGCTTAGGGAGGTGGGGACTCCCGAACTACAATGAGCAGTTCTTC.

CDR3 protein: CSAAGQGSSYEQYF. The CDR3 DNA follows: TGCAGCGCCGCCGGACAGGGGTCATCCTACGAGCAGTACTTC. V usage is TRBV29-1 and J usage is TRBJ2-7; TRBD1 matches 9 bases. Looked up from germline, CDR1 is SQVTM and CDR2 is ANQGSEA. The junction had 8 bases not matched to a gene; V was cut back by 7 bases and J by 1 base. This CDR3 has 14 residues.

A few counts support this clone. In nucleotides, the CDR3 is TGCGCCAGCAGTGAGATCAGGGGGCTGGCCTATGGCTACACCTTC. Its translation: CASSEIRGLAYGYTF. V and J are TRBV10-2 and TRBJ1-2; 8 bases map to TRBD1. V lost 2 bases and J lost 4; bases outside the gene matches: 6. This CDR3 contains 15 residues. Germline V lookup: CDR1 WSHSY, CDR2 SAAADI.